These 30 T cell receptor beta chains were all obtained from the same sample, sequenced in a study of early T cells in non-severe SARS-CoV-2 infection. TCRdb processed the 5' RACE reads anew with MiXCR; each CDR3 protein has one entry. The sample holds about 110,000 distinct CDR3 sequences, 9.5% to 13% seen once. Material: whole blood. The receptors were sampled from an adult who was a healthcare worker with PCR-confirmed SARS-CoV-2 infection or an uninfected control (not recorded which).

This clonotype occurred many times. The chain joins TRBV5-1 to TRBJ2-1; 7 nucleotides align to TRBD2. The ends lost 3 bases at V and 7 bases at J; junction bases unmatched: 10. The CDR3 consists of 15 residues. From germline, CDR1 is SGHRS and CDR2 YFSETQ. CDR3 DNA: TGCGCCAGCAGCTCCGGACTAGTGGCGGGTAATGAGCAGTTCTTC. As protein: CASSSGLVAGNEQFF.

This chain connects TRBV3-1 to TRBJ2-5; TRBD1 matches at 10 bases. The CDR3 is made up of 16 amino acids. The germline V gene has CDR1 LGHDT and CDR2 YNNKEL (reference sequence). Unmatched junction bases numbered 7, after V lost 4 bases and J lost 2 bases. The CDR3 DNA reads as TGTGCCAGCAGCCTAACGGACAGGGGGAGTCAAGAGACCCAGTACTTC. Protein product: CASSLTDRGSQETQYF.

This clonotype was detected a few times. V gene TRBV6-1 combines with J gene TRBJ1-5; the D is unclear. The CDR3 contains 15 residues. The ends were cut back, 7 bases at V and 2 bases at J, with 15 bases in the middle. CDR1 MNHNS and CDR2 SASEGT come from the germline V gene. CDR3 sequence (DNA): TGTGCCAGCAAGGTGGGCAGGACGGGCAATCAGCCCCAGCATTTT. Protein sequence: CASKVGRTGNQPQHF.

The CDR3: CASAIRGGSDTEAFF. The CDR3 DNA follows: TGTGCTAGTGCCATTCGGGGGGGGTCAGACACTGAAGCTTTCTTT. The chain combines TRBV12-5 with TRBJ1-1, with a tentative D call TRBD1 (5 bases). Germline CDR1 and CDR2: LGHNT and FRNRAP. Trimming cost V 7 bases and J 3 bases, with 18 bases left between them. The CDR3 length is 15 residues.

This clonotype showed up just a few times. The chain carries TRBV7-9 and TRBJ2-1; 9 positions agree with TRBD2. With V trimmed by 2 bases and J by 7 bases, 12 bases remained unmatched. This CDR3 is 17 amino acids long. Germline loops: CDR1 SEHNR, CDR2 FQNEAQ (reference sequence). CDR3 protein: CASSLFGGGAVFNEQFF. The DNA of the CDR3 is TGTGCCAGCAGCTTATTCGGCGGGGGGGCCGTTTTTAATGAGCAGTTCTTC. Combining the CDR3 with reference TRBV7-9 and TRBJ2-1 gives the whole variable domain DTGVSQNPRHKITKRGQNVTFRCDPISEHNRLYWYRQTLGQGPEFLTYFQNEAQLEKSRLLSDRFSAERPKGSFSTLEIQRTEQGDSAMYLCASSLFGGGAVFNEQFFGPGTRLTVL.

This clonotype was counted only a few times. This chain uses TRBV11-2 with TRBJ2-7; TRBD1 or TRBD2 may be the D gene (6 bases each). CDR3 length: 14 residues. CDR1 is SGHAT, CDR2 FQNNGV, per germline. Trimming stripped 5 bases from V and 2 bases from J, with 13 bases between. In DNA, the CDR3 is TGTGCCAGCAGCCCCCCCCGGGGGCCCTACGAGCAGTACTTC. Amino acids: CASSPPRGPYEQYF.

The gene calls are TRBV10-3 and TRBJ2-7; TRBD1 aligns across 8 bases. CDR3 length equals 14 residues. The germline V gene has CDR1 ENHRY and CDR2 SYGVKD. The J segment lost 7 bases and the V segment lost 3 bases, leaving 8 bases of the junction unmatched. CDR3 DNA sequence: TGTGCCATCAGTGAATTGCCAGGGGGCCGGGAGCAGTACTTC. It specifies CAISELPGGREQYF.

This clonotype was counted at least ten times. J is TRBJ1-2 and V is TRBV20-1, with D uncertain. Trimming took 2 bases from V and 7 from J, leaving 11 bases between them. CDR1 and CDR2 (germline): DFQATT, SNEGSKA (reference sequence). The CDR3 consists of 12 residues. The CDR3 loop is CSARSGGRGYTF. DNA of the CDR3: TGCAGTGCTAGATCGGGAGGTCGTGGCTACACCTTC.

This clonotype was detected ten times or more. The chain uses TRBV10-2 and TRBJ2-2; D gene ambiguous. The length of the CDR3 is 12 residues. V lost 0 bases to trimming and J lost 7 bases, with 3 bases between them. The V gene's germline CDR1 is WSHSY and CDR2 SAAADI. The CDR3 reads CASSESYGELFF. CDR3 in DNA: TGCGCCAGCAGTGAGTCGTACGGGGAGCTGTTTTTT.

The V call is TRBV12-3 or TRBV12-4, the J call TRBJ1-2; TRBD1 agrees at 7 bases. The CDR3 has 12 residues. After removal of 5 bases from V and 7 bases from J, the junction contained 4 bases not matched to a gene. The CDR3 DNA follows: TGTGCCAGCAGTGGGACAGTTAGTGGCTACACCTTC. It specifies CASSGTVSGYTF.

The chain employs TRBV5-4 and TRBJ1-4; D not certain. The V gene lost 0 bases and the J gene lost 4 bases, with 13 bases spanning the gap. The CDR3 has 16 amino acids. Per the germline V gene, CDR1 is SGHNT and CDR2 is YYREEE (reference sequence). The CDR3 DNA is TGTGCCAGCAGCTTGGCCGATTCTGGGAGTAATGAAAAACTGTTTTTT. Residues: CASSLADSGSNEKLFF.

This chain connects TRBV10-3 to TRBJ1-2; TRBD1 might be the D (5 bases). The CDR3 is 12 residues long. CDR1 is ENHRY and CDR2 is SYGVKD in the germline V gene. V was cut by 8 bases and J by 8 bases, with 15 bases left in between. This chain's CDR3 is CAISWQGGGYTF. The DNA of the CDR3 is TGTGCCATCTCCTGGCAGGGTGGAGGCTACACCTTC.

The CDR3 is CASSYGEVLSGNTIYF. The DNA for the CDR3 is TGTGCCAGCAGTTACGGGGAGGTCCTCTCTGGAAACACCATATATTTT. The J gene is TRBJ1-3, the V gene TRBV6-2 or TRBV6-3; D is ambiguous. V lost 2 bases and J 0 bases, leaving 11 bases between the germline ends. Looked up from germline, CDR1 is MNHEY and CDR2 is SVGEGT. CDR3 size: 16 residues.

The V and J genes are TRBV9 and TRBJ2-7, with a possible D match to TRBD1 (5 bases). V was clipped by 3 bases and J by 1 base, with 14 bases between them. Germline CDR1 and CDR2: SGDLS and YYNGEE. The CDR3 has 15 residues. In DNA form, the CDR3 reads TGTGCCAGCAGCGCACGGGCGACAGCTTCCTACGAGCAGTACTTC. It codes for CASSARATASYEQYF.

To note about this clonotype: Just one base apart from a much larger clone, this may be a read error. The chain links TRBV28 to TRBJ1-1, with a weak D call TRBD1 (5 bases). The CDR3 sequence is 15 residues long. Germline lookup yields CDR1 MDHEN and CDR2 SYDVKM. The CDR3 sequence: CDSSLLWQGGTEAFF. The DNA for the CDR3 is TGTGACAGCAGTTTATTATGGCAGGGAGGGACTGAAGCTTTCTTT.

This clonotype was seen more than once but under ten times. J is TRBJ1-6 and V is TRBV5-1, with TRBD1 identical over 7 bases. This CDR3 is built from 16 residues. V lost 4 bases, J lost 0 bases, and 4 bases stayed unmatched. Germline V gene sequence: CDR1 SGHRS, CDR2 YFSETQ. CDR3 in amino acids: CASSGDSLSYNSPLHF. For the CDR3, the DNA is TGCGCCAGCAGCGGGGACAGCCTCTCCTATAATTCACCCCTCCACTTT.

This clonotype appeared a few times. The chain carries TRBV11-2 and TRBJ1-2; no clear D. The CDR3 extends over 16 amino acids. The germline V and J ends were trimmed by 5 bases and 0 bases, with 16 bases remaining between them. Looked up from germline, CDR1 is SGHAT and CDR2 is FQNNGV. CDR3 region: CASSPSRTVPNYGYTF. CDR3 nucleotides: TGTGCCAGCAGCCCCTCCCGGACGGTCCCTAACTATGGCTACACCTTC.

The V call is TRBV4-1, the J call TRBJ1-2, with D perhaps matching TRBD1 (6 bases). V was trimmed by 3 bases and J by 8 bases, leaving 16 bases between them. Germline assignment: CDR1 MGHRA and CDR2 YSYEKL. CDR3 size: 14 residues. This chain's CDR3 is CASSHLGAGAGYTF. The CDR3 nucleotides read TGCGCCAGCAGCCACCTAGGGGCAGGGGCAGGCTACACCTTC.

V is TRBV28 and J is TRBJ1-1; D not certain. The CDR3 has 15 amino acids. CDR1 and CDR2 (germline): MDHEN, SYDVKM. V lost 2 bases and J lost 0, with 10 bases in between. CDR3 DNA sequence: TGTGCCAGCAGTTTAGGTGGCAGAGTGAACACTGAAGCTTTCTTT. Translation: CASSLGGRVNTEAFF. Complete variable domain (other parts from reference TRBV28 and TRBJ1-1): DVKVTQSSRYLVKRTGEKVFLECVQDMDHENMFWYRQDPGLGLRLIYFSYDVKMKEKGDIPEGYSVSREKKERFSLILESASTNQTSMYLCASSLGGRVNTEAFFGQGTRLTVV.

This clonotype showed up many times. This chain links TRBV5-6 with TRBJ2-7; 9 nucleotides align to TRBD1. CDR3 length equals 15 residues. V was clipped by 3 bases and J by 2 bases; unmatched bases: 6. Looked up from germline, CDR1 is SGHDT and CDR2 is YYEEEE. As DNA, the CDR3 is TGTGCCAGCAGCTCCTACAGGGGGCCGACCTACGAGCAGTACTTC. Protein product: CASSSYRGPTYEQYF.

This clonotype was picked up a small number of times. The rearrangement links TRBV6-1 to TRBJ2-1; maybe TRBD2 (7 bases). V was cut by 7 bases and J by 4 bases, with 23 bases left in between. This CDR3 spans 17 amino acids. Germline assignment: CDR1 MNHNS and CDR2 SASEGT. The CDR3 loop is CASTTGPGLGGYNEQFF. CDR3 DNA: TGTGCCAGCACCACAGGGCCCGGACTAGGGGGTTACAATGAGCAGTTCTTC.

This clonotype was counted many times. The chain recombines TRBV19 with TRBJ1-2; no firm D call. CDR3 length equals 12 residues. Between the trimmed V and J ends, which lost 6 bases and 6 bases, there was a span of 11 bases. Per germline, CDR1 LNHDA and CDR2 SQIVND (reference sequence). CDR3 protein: CASSPSRDGYTF. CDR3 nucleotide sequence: TGTGCCAGTAGCCCCTCCCGGGATGGCTACACCTTC.

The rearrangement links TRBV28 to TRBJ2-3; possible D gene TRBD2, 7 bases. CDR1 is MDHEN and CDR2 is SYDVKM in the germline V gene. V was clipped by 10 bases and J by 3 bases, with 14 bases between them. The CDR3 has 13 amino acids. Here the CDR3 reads CATWGGPTDTQYF. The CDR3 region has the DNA TGTGCCACCTGGGGGGGGCCGACAGATACGCAGTATTTT.

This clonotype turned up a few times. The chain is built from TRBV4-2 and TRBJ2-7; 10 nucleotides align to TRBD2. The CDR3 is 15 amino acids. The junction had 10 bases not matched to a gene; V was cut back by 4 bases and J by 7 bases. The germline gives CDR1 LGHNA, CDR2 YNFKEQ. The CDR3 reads CASSPPSGRVKEQYF. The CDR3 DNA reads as TGTGCCAGCAGCCCGCCTAGCGGGAGAGTAAAAGAGCAGTACTTC.

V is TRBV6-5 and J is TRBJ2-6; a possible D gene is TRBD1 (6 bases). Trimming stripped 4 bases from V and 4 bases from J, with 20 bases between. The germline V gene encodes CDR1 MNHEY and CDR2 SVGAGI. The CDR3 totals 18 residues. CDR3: CASSLLSDSPLGANVLTF. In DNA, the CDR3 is TGTGCCAGCAGTTTACTTTCGGACAGTCCCCTCGGGGCCAACGTCCTGACTTTC.

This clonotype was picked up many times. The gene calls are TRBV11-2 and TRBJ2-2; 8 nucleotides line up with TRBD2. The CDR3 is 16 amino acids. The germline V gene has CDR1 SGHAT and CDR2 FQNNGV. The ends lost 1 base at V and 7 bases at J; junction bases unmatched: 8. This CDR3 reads CASSLGPGGPIGELFF. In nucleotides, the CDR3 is TGTGCCAGCAGCTTAGGTCCGGGAGGGCCAATCGGGGAGCTGTTTTTT.

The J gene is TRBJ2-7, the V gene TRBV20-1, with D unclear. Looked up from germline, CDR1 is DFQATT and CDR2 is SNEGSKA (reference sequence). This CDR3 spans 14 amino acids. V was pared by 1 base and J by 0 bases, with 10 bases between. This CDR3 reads CSARVTVSSYEQYF. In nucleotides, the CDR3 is TGCAGTGCTAGAGTGACCGTGAGCTCCTACGAGCAGTACTTC.

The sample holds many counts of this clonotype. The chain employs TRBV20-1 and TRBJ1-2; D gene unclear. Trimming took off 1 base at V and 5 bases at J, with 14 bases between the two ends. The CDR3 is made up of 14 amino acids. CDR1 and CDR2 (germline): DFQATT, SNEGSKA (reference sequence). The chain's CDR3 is CSARAPASKYGYTF. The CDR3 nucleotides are TGCAGTGCTAGAGCGCCCGCAAGCAAATATGGCTACACCTTC.

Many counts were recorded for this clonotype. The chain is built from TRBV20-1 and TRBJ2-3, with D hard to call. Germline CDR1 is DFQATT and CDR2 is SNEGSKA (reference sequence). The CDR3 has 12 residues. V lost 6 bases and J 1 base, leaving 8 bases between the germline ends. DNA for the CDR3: TGCAGTGCGGTGGTCCGCACAGATACGCAGTATTTT. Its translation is CSAVVRTDTQYF.

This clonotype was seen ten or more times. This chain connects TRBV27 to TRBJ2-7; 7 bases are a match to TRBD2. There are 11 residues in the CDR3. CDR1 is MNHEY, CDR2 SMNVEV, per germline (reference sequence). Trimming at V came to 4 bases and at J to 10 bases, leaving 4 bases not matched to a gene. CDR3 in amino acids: CASSWGREQYF. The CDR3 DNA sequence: TGTGCCAGCAGTTGGGGGAGGGAACAGTACTTC.